A selection of T cell receptor beta chains follows, all from one sample in a study of CD8 T cells in ankylosing spondylitis. One entry per CDR3 protein, called by TCRdb with MiXCR from the 5' RACE reads. The sample has about 250,000 distinct CDR3 sequences, about 20% seen once. Sequenced: blood, either unsorted or a sorted T cell fraction (not recorded which). These receptors all stem from a male donor with ankylosing spondylitis or in good health (not recorded which). CDR3s include the opening cysteine and the closing phenylalanine or tryptophan. A D gene is named only where the DNA matches it firmly. For some rows the clone size is stated as once, few or many, or as a class when expanded; others skip it.

size,J,V,D,CDR3,DNA
medium-sized,TRBJ2-1,TRBV29-1,TRBD1,CSVEGTQTGGAGYFNEQFF,TGCAGCGTTGAAGGGACTCAAACAGGGGGCGCGGGGTATTTCAATGAGCAGTTCTTC
.,TRBJ2-1,TRBV5-1,TRBD1,CASSLDAGGTVSSLGYNEQFF,TGCGCCAGCAGCTTGGATGCTGGTGGGACAGTCAGTTCATTAGGGTACAATGAGCAGTTCTTC
many,TRBJ1-1,TRBV29-1,.,CSVVENTEAFF,TGCAGCGTTGTCGAGAACACTGAAGCTTTCTTT
.,TRBJ2-7,TRBV7-2,.,CASSNPSLTYEQYF,TGTGCCAGCAGCAATCCCTCCTTAACCTACGAGCAGTACTTC
.,TRBJ2-1,TRBV12-3/TRBV12-4,.,CASSWGNNEQFF,TGTGCCAGCAGTTGGGGAAACAATGAGCAGTTCTTC
few,TRBJ2-1,TRBV7-2,.,CASSPSAGTPYNEQFF,TGTGCCAGCAGCCCTTCCGCCGGGACGCCATACAATGAGCAGTTCTTC
few,TRBJ2-7,TRBV6-1,.,CASLSSRTGSSYEQYF,TGTGCCAGCCTTTCGAGTCGGACGGGGAGCTCCTACGAGCAGTACTTC
.,TRBJ1-2,TRBV29-1,.,CSVGGRPLVKYTF,TGCAGCGTTGGGGGCAGGCCGCTGGTCAAATACACCTTC
.,TRBJ2-1,TRBV29-1,.,CSVLYNEQFF,TGCAGCGTTCTCTACAATGAGCAGTTCTTC
.,TRBJ2-5,TRBV3-1,.,CASSQDYDLEETQYF,TGTGCCAGCAGCCAAGATTACGACCTAGAAGAGACCCAGTACTTC
many,TRBJ2-7,TRBV10-3,.,CAIGGYSPYEQYF,TGTGCCATCGGCGGCTATAGCCCCTACGAGCAGTACTTC
.,TRBJ1-1,TRBV6-5,.,CASSYGQGGTEAFF,TGTGCCAGCAGTTACGGGCAGGGTGGGACTGAAGCTTTCTTT
.,TRBJ2-6,TRBV10-3,.,CAFSPLSVGLPSGANVLTF,TGTGCCTTCAGTCCCCTGTCAGTAGGGCTCCCCTCTGGGGCCAACGTCCTGACTTTC
many,TRBJ1-5,TRBV5-6,.,CASSLAGTPLMAQHF,TGTGCCAGCAGCTTGGCCGGGACACCACTTATGGCCCAGCATTTT
.,TRBJ2-2,TRBV11-2,.,CASSLDKDSPNTGELFF,TGTGCCAGCAGCTTAGATAAGGACAGCCCGAACACCGGGGAGCTGTTTTTT
.,TRBJ2-3,TRBV29-1,.,CSVDPTGTDTQYF,TGCAGCGTTGACCCGACAGGCACAGATACGCAGTATTTT
few,TRBJ1-4,TRBV4-3,TRBD1,CASSSRDSALATNEKLFF,TGCGCCAGCAGCAGCCGGGACAGTGCCCTTGCAACTAATGAAAAACTGTTTTTT
few,TRBJ2-7,TRBV6-1,TRBD2,CASSAGRSYEQYF,TGTGCCAGCAGTGCCGGGAGGTCCTACGAGCAGTACTTC
many,TRBJ2-3,TRBV5-1,.,CASSLVPGGLLETDTQYF,TGCGCCAGCAGCTTGGTGCCCGGGGGACTCCTGGAGACAGATACGCAGTATTTT
many,TRBJ2-1,TRBV29-1,.,CSVEDSLWGSYNEQFF,TGCAGCGTTGAGGACTCTCTATGGGGCTCCTACAATGAGCAGTTCTTC
.,TRBJ2-1,TRBV28,.,CASSLITTNEQFF,TGTGCCAGCAGTTTGATAACTACCAATGAGCAGTTCTTC
many,TRBJ2-1,TRBV7-9,.,CASSRSSEQFF,TGTGCCAGCAGCCGAAGTAGTGAGCAGTTCTTC
.,TRBJ1-1,TRBV27,TRBD1,CASSKGTGGNTEAFF,TGTGCCAGCAGTAAAGGGACAGGGGGGAACACTGAAGCTTTCTTT
many,TRBJ1-1,TRBV6-1,.,CASTPTWTEAFF,TGTGCCAGCACCCCGACTTGGACTGAAGCTTTCTTT
few,TRBJ2-1,TRBV9,TRBD2,CASSPYHSGSEEGGEQFF,TGTGCCAGCAGCCCCTACCATAGCGGGAGCGAAGAAGGTGGTGAGCAGTTCTTC
few,TRBJ2-1,TRBV5-6,TRBD2,CASSLGSGADEQFF,TGTGCCAGCAGCTTGGGTAGCGGGGCGGATGAGCAGTTCTTC
.,TRBJ2-5,TRBV20-1,.,CSARDGEEIQYF,TGCAGTGCTCGGGACGGAGAAGAGATCCAGTACTTC
few,TRBJ2-5,TRBV20-1,.,CSASYQGETQYF,TGCAGTGCTAGCTATCAGGGAGAGACCCAGTACTTC